One and the same sample provided the 10 T cell receptor beta chains below, sequenced in a study of beta chain features in type 1 diabetes. Reverse transcription of all isolated RNA meant that expressed TCRB transcripts were sequenced. Generated by immunoSEQ multiplex PCR, the TCRdb table keeps only in-frame clones and is missing some. The sample has 970,000 or so clones; roughly a sixth are singletons. The material sequenced was naive CD4+ T cells from blood. The receptors were gathered from a woman aged 18-35 years in good health.

This clone was recorded a few times. V usage is TRBV7-2 and J usage is TRBJ2-3; 8 bases align to TRBD2. Trimming cost V 1 base and J 3 bases; bases outside gene matches: 6. The CDR3 covers 16 residues. The germline V gene has CDR1 SGHTA and CDR2 FQGNSA. CDR3 nucleotides: TGTGCCAGCAGCTTAGAGCGGGGGCAGGGGACAGATACGCAGTATTTT. Protein: CASSLERGQGTDTQYF.

The CDR3 sequence is CASRTSGSNEQFF. DNA of the CDR3: TGTGCCAGCAGAACTAGCGGGAGTAATGAGCAGTTCTTC. The chain combines TRBV6-5 with TRBJ2-1; 11 nucleotides agree with TRBD2. J was trimmed by 7 bases and V by 6 bases; bases with no gene match: 2. Germline assignment: CDR1 MNHEY and CDR2 SVGAGI. The CDR3 consists of 13 residues.

The chain joins TRBV5-1 to TRBJ2-5; 7 nucleotides align to TRBD2. This CDR3 has 15 amino acids. The junction had 11 bases not matched to a gene; V was cut back by 4 bases and J by 5 bases. Germline V lookup: CDR1 SGHRS, CDR2 YFSETQ. The CDR3 loop is CASSPPLAVMETQYF. CDR3 in DNA: TGCGCCAGCAGCCCCCCCCTAGCGGTAATGGAGACCCAGTACTTC.

This clone has a handful of counts. This chain links TRBV6-1 with TRBJ1-3; unclear D gene. The germline gives CDR1 MNHNS, CDR2 SASEGT. This CDR3 spans 14 amino acids. V gave up 7 bases and J gave up 1 base, with 11 bases separating them. The CDR3 DNA sequence: TGTGCCAGCACCCTAAGCGTTTCTGGAAACACCATATATTTT. Protein product: CASTLSVSGNTIYF.

The table lists this clone with a few counts. The CDR3 protein is CASSSLRYEQYF. For the CDR3, the DNA is TGCGCCAGCAGTTCGCTGCGCTACGAGCAGTACTTC. The rearrangement joins TRBV10-2 to TRBJ2-7, with unresolved D. V lost 5 bases and J lost 3, with 8 bases in between. The CDR3 extends over 12 amino acids. The germline V gene encodes CDR1 WSHSY and CDR2 SAAADI.

Regarding this clone: Other nucleotide sequences in the sample specify the same CDR3. The gene calls are TRBV7-2 and TRBJ2-7; D is ambiguous. The CDR3 is made up of 13 amino acids. Trimming removed 2 bases from V and 3 bases from J, with 8 bases in between. Germline CDR1 is SGHTA and CDR2 is FQGNSA. The CDR3 loop reads CASSLYRVYEQYF. The CDR3 bases are TGTGCCAGCAGCTTATATCGTGTCTACGAGCAGTACTTC.

This clone has a handful of counts. The chain links TRBV28 to TRBJ2-7; D not resolved. The V end lost 7 bases, the J end lost 2 bases, and 9 bases lay between the germline ends. From germline, CDR1 is MDHEN and CDR2 SYDVKM. The CDR3 runs to 12 residues. This chain's CDR3 is CASTSSAYEQYF. In DNA, the CDR3 is TGTGCCAGCACCTCCTCCGCCTACGAGCAGTACTTC.

The V call is TRBV6-5, the J call TRBJ1-4; unclear D gene. The CDR3 runs to 12 residues. The germline V gene encodes CDR1 MNHEY and CDR2 SVGAGI. The V end lost 10 bases, the J end lost 8 bases, and 14 bases lay between the germline ends. The CDR3 bases are TGTGCCACCAAGGCGGGTTACGAAAAACTGTTTTTT. It translates to CATKAGYEKLFF.

The chain joins TRBV7-2 to TRBJ2-2; 10 nucleotides line up with TRBD1. The CDR3 is 17 amino acids. The V segment lost 6 bases and the J segment 7 bases; nucleotides outside the gene matches: 14. Per the germline V gene, CDR1 is SGHTA and CDR2 is FQGNSA. The CDR3 region is CASRELTGTGASGELFF. The DNA of the CDR3 is TGTGCCAGCAGGGAACTCACCGGGACAGGGGCGAGCGGGGAGCTGTTTTTT.

In nucleotides, the CDR3 is TGTGCCAGCAGCTTGCGTCCGGGACAGAGAAACTACGAGCAGTACTTC. It is translated as CASSLRPGQRNYEQYF. The rearrangement links TRBV7-2 to TRBJ2-7; TRBD1 matches 7 bases. The germline V gene has CDR1 SGHTA and CDR2 FQGNSA. Trimming cost V 3 bases and J 3 bases; bases outside gene matches: 11. The CDR3 consists of 16 residues.